Described below is a single T cell receptor beta chain sequence and its context. The antigen is undetermined. Trimming left V 4 bases short and J 8 bases short, with 12 bases between. The CDR3 is 12 residues long. Per the germline V gene, CDR1 is SGHRS and CDR2 is YFSETQ. This sample is drawn from a study of cytomegalovirus exposure and HLA in healthy donors. Study-level points and caveats: Upon later analysis, HLA-associated TCR beta chains proved more clonally expanded than other, equally common chains.

Primers for the PCR totalled 60 Vbeta and 13 Jbeta. Data came from immunoSEQ multiplex PCR; TCRdb stores just in-frame clones and leaves some out. The table includes around 100,000 clones, approximately 80% detected once. The genes are TRBV5-1 and TRBJ1-2; D is possibly TRBD1 (5 bases). Sequencing used PBMCs. The receptor was isolated from a woman under 40 in good health and CMV-seronegative. CDR3 sequence reads: CASSPEGVGYTF. In nucleotides, the CDR3 is TGCGCCAGCAGCCCGGAAGGGGTAGGCTACACCTTC.